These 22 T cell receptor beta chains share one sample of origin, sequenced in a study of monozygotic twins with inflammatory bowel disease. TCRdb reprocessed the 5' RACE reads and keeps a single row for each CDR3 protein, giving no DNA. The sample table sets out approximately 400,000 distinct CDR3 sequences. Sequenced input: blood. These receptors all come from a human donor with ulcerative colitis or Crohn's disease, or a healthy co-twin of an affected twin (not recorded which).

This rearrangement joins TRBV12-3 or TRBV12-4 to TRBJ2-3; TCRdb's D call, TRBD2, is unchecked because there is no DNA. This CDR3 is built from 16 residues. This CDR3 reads CASSYLTGDRTDTQYF.

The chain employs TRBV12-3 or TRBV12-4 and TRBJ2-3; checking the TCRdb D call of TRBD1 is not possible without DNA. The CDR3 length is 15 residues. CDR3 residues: CASSFRGGPSDTQYF.

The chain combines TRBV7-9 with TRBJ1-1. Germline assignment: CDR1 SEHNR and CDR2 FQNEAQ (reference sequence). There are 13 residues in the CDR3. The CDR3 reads CASSLVRGTEAFF.

CDR3 region: CASSLGVREGQPQHF. This chain uses TRBV7-8 with TRBJ1-5. Germline V gene lookup returns CDR1 SGHVS and CDR2 FQNEAQ. This CDR3 comprises 15 residues.

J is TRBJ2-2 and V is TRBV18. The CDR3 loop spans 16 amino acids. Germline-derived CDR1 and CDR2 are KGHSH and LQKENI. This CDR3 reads CASSQTGTRNTGELFF.

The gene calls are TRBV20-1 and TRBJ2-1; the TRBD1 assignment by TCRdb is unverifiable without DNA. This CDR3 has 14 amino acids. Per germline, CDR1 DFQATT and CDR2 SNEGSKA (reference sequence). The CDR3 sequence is CSGTGGSSYNEQFF.

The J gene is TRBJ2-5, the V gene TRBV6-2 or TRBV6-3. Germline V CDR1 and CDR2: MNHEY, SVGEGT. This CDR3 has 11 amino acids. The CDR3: CASSYPETQYF.

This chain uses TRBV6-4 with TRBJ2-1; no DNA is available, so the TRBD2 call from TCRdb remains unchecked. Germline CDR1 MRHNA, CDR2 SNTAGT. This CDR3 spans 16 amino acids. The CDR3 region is CASSDGASGDHNEQFF.

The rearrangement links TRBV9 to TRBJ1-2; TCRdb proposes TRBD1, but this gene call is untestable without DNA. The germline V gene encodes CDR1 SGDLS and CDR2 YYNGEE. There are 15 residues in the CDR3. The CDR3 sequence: CASSASTGANYGYTF.

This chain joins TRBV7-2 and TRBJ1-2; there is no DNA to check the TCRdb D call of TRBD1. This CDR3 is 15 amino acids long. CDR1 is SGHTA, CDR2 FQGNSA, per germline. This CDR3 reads CASSLVQAGGYGYTF.

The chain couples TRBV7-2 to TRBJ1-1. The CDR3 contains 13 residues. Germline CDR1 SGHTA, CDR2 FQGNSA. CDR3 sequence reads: CASSKQQYTEAFF.

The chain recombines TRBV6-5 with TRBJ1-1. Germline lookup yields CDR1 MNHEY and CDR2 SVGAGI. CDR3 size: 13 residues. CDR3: CASTLGGNTEAFF.

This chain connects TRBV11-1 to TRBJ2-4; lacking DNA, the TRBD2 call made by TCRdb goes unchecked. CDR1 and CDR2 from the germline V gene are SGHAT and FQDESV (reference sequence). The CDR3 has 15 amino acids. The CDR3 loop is CASSSPASAKNIQYF.

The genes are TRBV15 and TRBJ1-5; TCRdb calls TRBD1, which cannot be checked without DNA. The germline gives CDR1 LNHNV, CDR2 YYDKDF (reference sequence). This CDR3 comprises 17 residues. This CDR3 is CATSRRRRGTVNQPQHF.

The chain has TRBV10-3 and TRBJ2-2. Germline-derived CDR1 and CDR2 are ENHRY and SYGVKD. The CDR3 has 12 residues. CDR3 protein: CAISTLGRELFF.

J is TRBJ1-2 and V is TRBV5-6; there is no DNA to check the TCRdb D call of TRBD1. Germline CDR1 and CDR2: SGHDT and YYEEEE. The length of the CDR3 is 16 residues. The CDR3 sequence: CASSLVVGQGAGGYTF.

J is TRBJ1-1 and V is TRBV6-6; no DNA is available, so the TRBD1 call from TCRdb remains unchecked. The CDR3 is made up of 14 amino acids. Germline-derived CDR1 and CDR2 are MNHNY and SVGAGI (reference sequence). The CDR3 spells CASIKGETNTEAFF.

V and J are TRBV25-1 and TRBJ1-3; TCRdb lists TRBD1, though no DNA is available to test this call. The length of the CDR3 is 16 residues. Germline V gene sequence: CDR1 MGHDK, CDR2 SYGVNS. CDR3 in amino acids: CASSESYRGPGNTIYF.

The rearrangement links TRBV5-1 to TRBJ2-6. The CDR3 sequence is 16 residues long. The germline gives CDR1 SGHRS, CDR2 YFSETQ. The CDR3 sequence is CASSLFGNSGANVLTF.

The CDR3 here is CASSPRGVRDTQYF. The chain employs TRBV12-3 or TRBV12-4 and TRBJ2-3; the D gene TCRdb calls, TRBD1, cannot be checked with no DNA. There are 14 residues in the CDR3.

The CDR3 spells CASNPQREETQYF. The chain combines TRBV5-4 with TRBJ2-5; TCRdb's assignment of TRBD1 cannot be checked, as there is no DNA. CDR1 SGHNT and CDR2 YYREEE come from the germline V gene (reference sequence). The CDR3 contains 13 residues.

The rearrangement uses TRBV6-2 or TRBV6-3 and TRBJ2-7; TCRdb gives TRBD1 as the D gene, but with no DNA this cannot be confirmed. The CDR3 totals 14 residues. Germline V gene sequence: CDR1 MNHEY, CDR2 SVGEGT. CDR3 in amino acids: CASSNRVIGTEQYF.